This T cell receptor (beta chain) was retrieved from a study of T-cell memory formation after mild COVID-19. Using its own MiXCR run on the 5' RACE reads, TCRdb lists one record per CDR3 protein. This sample has approximately 150,000 distinct CDR3 sequences, with approximately 12% found just once. The length of the CDR3 is 13 residues. Trimming took off 5 bases at V and 4 bases at J, with 11 bases between the two ends. CDR1 is WNHNN and CDR2 is SYGVQD in the germline V gene (reference sequence). The receptor was isolated from a young man who had mild COVID-19 (a few samples of this study predate the infection). Cell type and time point are not known. The chain is built from TRBV10-1 and TRBJ1-1, with D unresolved. Sequences were obtained from PBMCs or a T cell subset sorted from them (not recorded which). The CDR3 sequence is CASSTPAGTEAFF. The CDR3 DNA follows: TGCGCCAGCAGTACTCCTGCCGGCACTGAAGCTTTCTTT.